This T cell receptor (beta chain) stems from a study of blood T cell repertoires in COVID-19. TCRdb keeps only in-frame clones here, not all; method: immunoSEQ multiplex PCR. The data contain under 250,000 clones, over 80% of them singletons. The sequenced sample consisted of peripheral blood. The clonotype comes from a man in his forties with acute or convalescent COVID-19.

The CDR3 DNA is TGTGCCAGCAGCCAAGATCGCCAAGAGACCCAGTACTTC. Amino acids: CASSQDRQETQYF. The rearrangement links TRBV14 to TRBJ2-5, with D hard to call. The ends were cut back, 0 bases at V and 1 base at J, with 3 bases in the middle. There are 13 residues in the CDR3. The germline V gene has CDR1 SGHDN and CDR2 FVKESK.